This T cell receptor (beta chain) was recovered during a study of blood T cell repertoires in COVID-19 (dated by TCRdb to about 2020). Looking at the study overall: The collaborator samples originated in the United States, Italy and Spain and spanned the acute and convalescent phases of COVID-19. The samples were drawn from the first 160 participants of the ongoing ImmuneRACE study and from 1,254 subjects provided by 6 global collaborators. Nearly every sample came with metadata listing a de-identified subject ID, COVID-19 status, age in years and sex. A freely available public database, intended as a resource for researchers studying the immune response to SARS-CoV-2, is where the repertoires were released. Subjects who had been exposed to COVID-19, were actively infected with it, or had recovered from it provided the deeply sampled blood TCRbeta repertoires that made up the dataset. The prospective study material was composed of cDNA or gDNA derived from T cells, B-cell-depleted T cells, or PBMCs. Where HLA class I and class II types were available, the types were taken from metadata supplied by the sample provider, not from assay-based typing.

From its cysteine to its phenylalanine, the CDR3 spans 15 amino acids. The read is trimmed to its CDR3 DNA, 45 bases read in frame from base 1. The V and J ends are trimmed by 3 bases and 0 bases, leaving 9 bases between them. The germline V gene encodes CDR1 KGHSH and CDR2 LQKENI. Collaborating institutions collected whole blood in K2EDTA tubes following their own protocols. For TCRbeta analysis, collaborators shipped samples as frozen whole blood, isolated PBMCs, or DNA extracted from either of those sample types. The investigation overall reported the following: Clinical and demographic metadata were provided uncurated, with the amount varying by source and participant.

Worth noting for this clone: Its target antigen remains unknown. No much larger clonotype is one base removed from it; base qualities were not supplied.

TCRbeta CDR3 regions were amplified from genomic DNA using the immunoSEQ Assay, a bias-controlled multiplex PCR. The paper's processing steps were these. The number of nucleated cells in each sample was estimated from the amplification of reference gene primers within the assay. Sequence reads were collapsed and filtered to measure the absolute abundance of every unique TCRbeta CDR3 rearrangement. For each sample, productive Simpson clonality was calculated as the square root of Simpson's diversity index over productive rearrangements. TCRdb took over this immuneACCESS table, retaining in-frame rearrangements with V and J assigned. Such tables are incomplete; in checked studies, under half of the missing clones stem from an unresolved V gene, and the remainder is unexplained. The D gene and trimming were derived from the DNA, and the V and J assignments and clone size from that table. The sample table holds 210,000 or so clones, of which around four fifths were seen once. Of the sample, about 7.3% is held by the ten largest clones.

Rearrangement joined TRBV18 to TRBJ1-5; confidence is insufficient to name the D gene. What was sequenced was peripheral blood. This receptor was taken from a woman aged 45-65 years with active or convalescent COVID-19. The nucleotides are TGTGCCAGCTCACCGAGTAACCCTAGCAATCAGCCCCAGCATTTT. The resulting protein is CASSPSNPSNQPQHF.